A selection of T cell receptor beta chains follows, all from one sample in a study of T cells in Graves' hyperthyroidism and ophthalmopathy. One entry per CDR3 protein results from TCRdb running MiXCR on the multiplex PCR reads. The repertoire holds 400,000 to 600,000 distinct CDR3 sequences, with under 25% as singletons. Sequenced sample: blood. The source of these receptors is a man aged 18 to 35 with Graves' hyperthyroidism. Both conserved end residues are part of each CDR3. The D gene is left open where the match is weak. The listing skips clone size in some rows; elsewhere it reads once, few, many or a size class.

size: many; V: TRBV12-3/TRBV12-4; J: TRBJ1-3; D: -; CDR3: CASSSRSFGNTIYF; DNA: TGTGCCAGCAGTTCAAGAAGCTTCGGAAACACCATATATTTT
size: many; V: TRBV6-2/TRBV6-3; J: TRBJ2-5; D: -; CDR3: CASSRVGGPYQETQYF; DNA: TGTGCCAGCAGTCGAGTGGGGGGACCGTACCAAGAGACCCAGTACTTC
size: -; V: TRBV11-1; J: TRBJ2-7; D: -; CDR3: CASSSGYEQHF; DNA: TGTGCCAGCAGCTCCGGCTACGAGCAGCACTTC
size: few; V: TRBV20-1; J: TRBJ2-7; D: -; CDR3: CSARSSADYEQYF; DNA: TGCAGTGCTAGGTCCAGTGCTGACTACGAGCAGTACTTC
size: many; V: TRBV28; J: TRBJ1-1; D: -; CDR3: CASSLYREANTEAFF; DNA: TGTGCCAGCAGTTTGTACCGGGAGGCGAACACTGAAGCTTTCTTT
size: few; V: TRBV20-1; J: TRBJ1-1; D: -; CDR3: CSARDGSTEAFF; DNA: TGCAGTGCAAGGGACGGAAGCACTGAAGCTTTCTTT
size: many; V: TRBV7-9; J: TRBJ1-1; D: -; CDR3: CASSTLRGNPEAFF; DNA: TGTGCCAGCTCCACCCTCCGGGGAAACCCTGAAGCTTTCTTT
size: few; V: TRBV11-2; J: TRBJ1-1; D: TRBD1; CDR3: CASSLGEAGQDNMNTEAFF; DNA: TGTGCCAGCAGCTTAGGGGAGGCGGGACAGGACAACATGAACACTGAAGCTTTCTTT
size: once; V: TRBV4-1; J: TRBJ2-7; D: TRBD1; CDR3: CASSHGQGAFYEQYF; DNA: TGCGCCAGCAGCCATGGACAGGGGGCATTTTACGAGCAGTACTTC
size: -; V: TRBV28; J: TRBJ2-7; D: TRBD1; CDR3: CASRTGGRIYEQYF; DNA: TGTGCCAGCAGGACAGGGGGCCGTATCTACGAGCAGTACTTC
size: many; V: TRBV12-3/TRBV12-4; J: TRBJ1-2; D: -; CDR3: CASSPNLGDGLYGYTF; DNA: TGTGCCAGCAGTCCGAATCTCGGGGACGGCCTTTATGGCTACACCTTC
size: -; V: TRBV7-8; J: TRBJ1-2; D: -; CDR3: CASSLVREGYGYTF; DNA: TGTGCCAGCAGCTTAGTCCGGGAAGGCTATGGCTACACCTTC
size: many; V: TRBV7-9; J: TRBJ1-1; D: TRBD1; CDR3: CASSSQGASEAFF; DNA: TGTGCCAGCAGCTCACAGGGGGCGAGTGAAGCTTTCTTT
size: few; V: TRBV29-1; J: TRBJ1-1; D: -; CDR3: CSVRIMGTEAFF; DNA: TGCAGCGTGCGCATAATGGGGACTGAAGCTTTCTTT
size: many; V: TRBV30; J: TRBJ2-7; D: -; CDR3: CAWSLSYEQYF; DNA: TGTGCCTGGAGTCTGTCCTACGAGCAGTACTTC
size: many; V: TRBV27; J: TRBJ2-7; D: -; CDR3: CANSFRGLYEQYF; DNA: TGTGCCAACAGTTTCCGGGGGCTCTACGAGCAGTACTTC
size: -; V: TRBV7-8; J: TRBJ2-5; D: TRBD2; CDR3: CASSKTSGYQETQYF; DNA: TGTGCCAGCAGTAAGACTAGCGGGTACCAAGAGACCCAGTACTTC
size: few; V: TRBV5-1; J: TRBJ1-1; D: -; CDR3: CASSFLGRGAGSVNTEAFF; DNA: TGCGCCAGCAGCTTTTTGGGTCGCGGGGCAGGATCAGTGAACACTGAAGCTTTCTTT
size: -; V: TRBV2; J: TRBJ1-2; D: -; CDR3: CASRPQGGPSYGYTF; DNA: TGTGCCAGCAGGCCACAGGGAGGTCCCTCCTATGGCTACACCTTC
size: few; V: TRBV19; J: TRBJ1-5; D: -; CDR3: CASSQTPGSTNQPQHF; DNA: TGTGCCAGTAGCCAGACCCCAGGGTCTACCAATCAGCCCCAGCATTTT
size: -; V: TRBV20-1; J: TRBJ1-1; D: -; CDR3: CSARGEVNTEAFF; DNA: TGCAGTGCTAGAGGGGAGGTGAACACTGAAGCTTTCTTT
size: many; V: TRBV7-2; J: TRBJ2-2; D: -; CDR3: CASSFSVTGELFF; DNA: TGTGCCAGCAGCTTTAGCGTAACTGGGGAGCTGTTTTTT
size: -; V: TRBV11-2; J: TRBJ1-5; D: TRBD1; CDR3: CASSRQGRRGRYSNQPQHF; DNA: TGTGCCAGCAGCAGACAGGGGCGTCGCGGGAGGTATAGCAATCAGCCCCAGCATTTT
size: once; V: TRBV6-5; J: TRBJ2-7; D: -; CDR3: CASSYSNQHYEQYF; DNA: TGTGCCAGCAGTTACTCGAATCAGCACTACGAGCAGTACTTC
size: many; V: TRBV6-5; J: TRBJ1-1; D: -; CDR3: CASSYGRGEAFF; DNA: TGTGCCAGCAGTTACGGGAGGGGTGAAGCTTTCTTT
size: many; V: TRBV12-3/TRBV12-4; J: TRBJ1-5; D: -; CDR3: CASSLGQPQHF; DNA: TGTGCCAGCAGTTTAGGTCAGCCCCAGCATTTT
size: many; V: TRBV12-3/TRBV12-4; J: TRBJ2-2; D: -; CDR3: CASSPRLELFF; DNA: TGTGCCAGCAGTCCCCGACTAGAGCTGTTTTTT